This T cell receptor beta chain was sequenced in a study of blood T cell repertoires in COVID-19. This CDR3 is 15 amino acids long. Germline loops: CDR1 SGHRS, CDR2 YFSETQ. V trimming: 2 bases; J trimming: 6 bases; junction bases outside the gene matches: 9. Measured with immunoSEQ multiplex PCR; TCRdb has only the in-frame clones, and not every one. The data show about 340,000 clones, about 90% seen once. The sequence was obtained from a woman between 50 and 59 years old with COVID-19, enrolled during active disease. The chain couples TRBV5-1 to TRBJ2-3; 7 bases align to TRBD1. Sequenced: peripheral blood. CDR3 bases: TGCGCCAGCAGCTTAGGGGGCGCAGGCGTTGATACGCAGTATTTT. It is translated as CASSLGGAGVDTQYF.